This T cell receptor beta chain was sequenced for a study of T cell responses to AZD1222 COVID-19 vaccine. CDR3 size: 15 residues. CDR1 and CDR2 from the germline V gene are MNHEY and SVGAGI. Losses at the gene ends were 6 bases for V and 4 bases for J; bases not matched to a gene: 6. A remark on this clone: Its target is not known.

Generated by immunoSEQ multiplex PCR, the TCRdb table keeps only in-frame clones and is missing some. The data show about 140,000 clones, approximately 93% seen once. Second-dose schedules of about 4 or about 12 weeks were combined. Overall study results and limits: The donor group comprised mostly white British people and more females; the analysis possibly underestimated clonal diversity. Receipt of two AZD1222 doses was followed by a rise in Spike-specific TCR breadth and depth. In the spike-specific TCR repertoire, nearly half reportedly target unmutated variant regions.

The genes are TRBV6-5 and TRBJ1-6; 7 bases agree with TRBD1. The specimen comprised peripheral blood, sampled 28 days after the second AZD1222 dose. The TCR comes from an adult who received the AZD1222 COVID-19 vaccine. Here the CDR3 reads CASSETGFYNSPLHF. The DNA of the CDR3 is TGTGCCAGCAGCGAGACAGGGTTTTATAATTCACCCCTCCACTTT.